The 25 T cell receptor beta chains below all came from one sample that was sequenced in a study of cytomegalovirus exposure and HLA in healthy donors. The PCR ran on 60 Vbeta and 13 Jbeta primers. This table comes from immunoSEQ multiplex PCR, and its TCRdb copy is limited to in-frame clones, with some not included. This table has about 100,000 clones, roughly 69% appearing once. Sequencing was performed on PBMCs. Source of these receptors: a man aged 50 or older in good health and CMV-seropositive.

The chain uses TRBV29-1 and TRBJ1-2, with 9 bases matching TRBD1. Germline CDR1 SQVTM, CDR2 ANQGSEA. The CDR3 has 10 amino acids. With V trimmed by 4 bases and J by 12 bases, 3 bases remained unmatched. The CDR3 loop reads CSVGDRDNTF. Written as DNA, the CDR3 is TGCAGCGTTGGGGACAGGGATAACACCTTC.

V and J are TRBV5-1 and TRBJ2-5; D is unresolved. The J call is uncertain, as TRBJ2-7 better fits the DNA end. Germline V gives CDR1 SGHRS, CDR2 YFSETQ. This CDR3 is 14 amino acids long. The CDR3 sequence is CASSSTLTSAEQYF. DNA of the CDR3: TGCGCCAGCAGCTCGACTTTGACTTCGGCCGAGCAGTACTTC.

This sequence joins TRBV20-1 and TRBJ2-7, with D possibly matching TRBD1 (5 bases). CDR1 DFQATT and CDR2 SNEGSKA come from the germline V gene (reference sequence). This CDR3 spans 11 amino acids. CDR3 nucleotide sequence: TGCAGCGGCGGACACTCCTACGAGCAGTACTTC. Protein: CSGGHSYEQYF.

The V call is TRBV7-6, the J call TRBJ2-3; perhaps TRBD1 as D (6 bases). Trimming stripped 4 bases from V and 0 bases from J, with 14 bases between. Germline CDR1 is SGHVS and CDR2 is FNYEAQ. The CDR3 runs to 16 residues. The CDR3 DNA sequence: TGTGCCAGCAGCTCCCCTAGGGGACACAGCACAGATACGCAGTATTTT. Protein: CASSSPRGHSTDTQYF.

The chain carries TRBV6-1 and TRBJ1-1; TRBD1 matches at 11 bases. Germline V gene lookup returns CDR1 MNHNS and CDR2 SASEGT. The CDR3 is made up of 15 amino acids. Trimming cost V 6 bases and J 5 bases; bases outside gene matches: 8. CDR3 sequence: CASSRGTGGDTEAFF. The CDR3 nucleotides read TGTGCCAGCAGCCGGGGGACAGGGGGGGATACTGAAGCTTTCTTT.

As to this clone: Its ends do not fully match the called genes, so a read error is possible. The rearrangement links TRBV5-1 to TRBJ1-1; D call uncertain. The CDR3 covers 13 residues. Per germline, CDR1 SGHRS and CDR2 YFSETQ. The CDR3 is CASSPLSSTEAFF. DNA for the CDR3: TGTGCCAGCAGCCCATTGTCGAGTACTGAAGCTTTCTTT.

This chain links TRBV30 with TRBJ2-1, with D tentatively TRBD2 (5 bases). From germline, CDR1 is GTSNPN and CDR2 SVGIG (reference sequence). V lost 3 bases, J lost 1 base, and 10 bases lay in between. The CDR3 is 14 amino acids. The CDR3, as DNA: TGTGCCTGGAGACTCCGCGGGTCCTACAATGAGCAGTTCTTC. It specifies CAWRLRGSYNEQFF. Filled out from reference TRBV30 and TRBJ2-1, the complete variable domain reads SQTIHQWPATLVQPVGSPLSLECTVEGTSNPNLYWYRQAAGRGLQLLFYSVGIGQISSEVPQNLSASRPQDRQFILSSKKLLLSDSGFYLCAWRLRGSYNEQFFGPGTRLTVL.

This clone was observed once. The chain's CDR3 is CASSLNLNTEAFF. The CDR3 DNA reads TGTGCCAGCAGCCTTAACTTGAACACTGAAGCTTTCTTT. The chain is built from TRBV14 and TRBJ1-1; D gene unclear. In germline, CDR1 is SGHDN, CDR2 FVKESK. V was pared by 4 bases and J by 0 bases, with 6 bases between. This CDR3 comprises 13 residues.

The CDR3 sequence: CASSASSGGAADTQYF. The CDR3 DNA reads as TGTGCCAGCAGCGCCTCTAGCGGGGGGGCCGCAGATACGCAGTATTTT. The chain recombines TRBV7-2 with TRBJ2-3; 12 bases fit TRBD2. Germline values: CDR1 SGHTA, CDR2 FQGNSA. The CDR3 loop spans 16 amino acids. The V segment lost 5 bases and the J segment 4 bases; nucleotides outside the gene matches: 7.

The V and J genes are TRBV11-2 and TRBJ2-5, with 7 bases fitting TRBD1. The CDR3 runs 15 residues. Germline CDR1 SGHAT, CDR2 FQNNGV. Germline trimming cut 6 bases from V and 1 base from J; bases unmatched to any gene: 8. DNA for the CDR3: TGTGCCAGCAGTAAGGGGGCTAGCCCCCAAGAGACCCAGTACTTC. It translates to CASSKGASPQETQYF.

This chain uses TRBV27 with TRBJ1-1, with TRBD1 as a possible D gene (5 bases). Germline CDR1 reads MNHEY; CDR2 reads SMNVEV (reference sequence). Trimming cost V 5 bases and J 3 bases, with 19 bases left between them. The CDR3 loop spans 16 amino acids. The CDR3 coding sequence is TGTGCCAGCAGTGCCTTTAGGGGCGCGTTGGACACTGAAGCTTTCTTT. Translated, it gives CASSAFRGALDTEAFF.

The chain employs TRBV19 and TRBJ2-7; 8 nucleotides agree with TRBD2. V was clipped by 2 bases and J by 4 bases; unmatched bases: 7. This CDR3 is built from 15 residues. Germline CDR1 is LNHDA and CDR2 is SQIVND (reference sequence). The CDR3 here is CASSIKGGGLYEQYF. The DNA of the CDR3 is TGTGCCAGTAGTATAAAGGGCGGGGGGCTGTACGAGCAGTACTTC.

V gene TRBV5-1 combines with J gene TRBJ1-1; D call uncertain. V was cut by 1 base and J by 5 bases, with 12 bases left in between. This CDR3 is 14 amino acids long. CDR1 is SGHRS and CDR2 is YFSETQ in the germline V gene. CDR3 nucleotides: TGCGCCAGCAGCTTGACGGAGGTAAAGACTGAAGCTTTCTTT. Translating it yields CASSLTEVKTEAFF.

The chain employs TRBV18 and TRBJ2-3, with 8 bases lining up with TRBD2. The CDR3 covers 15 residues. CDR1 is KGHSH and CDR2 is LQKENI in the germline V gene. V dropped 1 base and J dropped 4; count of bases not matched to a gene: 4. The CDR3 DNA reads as TGTGCCAGCTCACCACTTAGCGGGACTTCAGATACGCAGTATTTT. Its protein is CASSPLSGTSDTQYF.

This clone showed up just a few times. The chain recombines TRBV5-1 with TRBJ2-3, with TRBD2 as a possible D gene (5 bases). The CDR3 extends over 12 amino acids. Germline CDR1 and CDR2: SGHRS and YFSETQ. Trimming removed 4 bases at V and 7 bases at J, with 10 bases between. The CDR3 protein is CASSQEGHTQYF. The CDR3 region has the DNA TGCGCCAGCAGCCAAGAGGGCCATACGCAGTATTTT.

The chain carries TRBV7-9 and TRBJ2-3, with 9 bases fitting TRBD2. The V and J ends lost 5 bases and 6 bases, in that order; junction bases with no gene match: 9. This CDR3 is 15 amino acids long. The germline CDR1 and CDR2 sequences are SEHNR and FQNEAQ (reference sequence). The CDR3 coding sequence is TGTGCCAGCAGCCCAACTAGCGGGCCTGGGGATACGCAGTATTTT. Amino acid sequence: CASSPTSGPGDTQYF.

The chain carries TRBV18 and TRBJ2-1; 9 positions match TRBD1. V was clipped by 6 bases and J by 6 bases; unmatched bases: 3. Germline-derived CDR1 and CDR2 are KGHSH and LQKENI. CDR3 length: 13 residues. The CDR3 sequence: CASSSTGGNEQFF. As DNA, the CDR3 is TGTGCCAGCTCTTCGACAGGGGGCAATGAGCAGTTCTTC.

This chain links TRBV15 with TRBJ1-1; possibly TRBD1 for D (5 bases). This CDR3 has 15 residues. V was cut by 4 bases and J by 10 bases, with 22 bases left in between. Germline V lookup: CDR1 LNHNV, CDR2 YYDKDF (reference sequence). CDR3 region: CATSKRDYNHQGAFF. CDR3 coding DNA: TGTGCCACCAGCAAACGGGACTACAATCACCAGGGAGCTTTCTTT. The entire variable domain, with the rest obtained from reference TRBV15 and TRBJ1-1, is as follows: DAMVIQNPRYQVTQFGKPVTLSCSQTLNHNVMYWYQQKSSQAPKLLFHYYDKDFNNEADTPDNFQSRRPNTSFCFLDIRSPGLGDTAMYLCATSKRDYNHQGAFFGQGTRLTVV.

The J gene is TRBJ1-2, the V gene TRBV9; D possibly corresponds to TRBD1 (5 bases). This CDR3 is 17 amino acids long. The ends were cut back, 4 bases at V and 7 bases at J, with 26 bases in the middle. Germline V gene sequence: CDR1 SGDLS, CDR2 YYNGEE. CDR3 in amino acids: CASSPSVDSYLTVGYTF. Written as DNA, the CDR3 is TGTGCCAGCAGCCCGTCCGTAGACAGTTATTTAACGGTTGGCTACACCTTC.

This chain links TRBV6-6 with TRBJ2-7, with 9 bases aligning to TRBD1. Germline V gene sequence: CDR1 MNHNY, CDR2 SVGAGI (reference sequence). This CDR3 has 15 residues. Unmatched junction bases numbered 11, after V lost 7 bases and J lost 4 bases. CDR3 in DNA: TGTGCCAGCAACTCCCGAGGACAGGGGAGATACGAGCAGTACTTC. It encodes CASNSRGQGRYEQYF.

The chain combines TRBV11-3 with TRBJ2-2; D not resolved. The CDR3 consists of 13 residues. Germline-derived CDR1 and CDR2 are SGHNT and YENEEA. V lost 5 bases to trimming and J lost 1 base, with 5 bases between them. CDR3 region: CASSPKNTGELFF. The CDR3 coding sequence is TGTGCCAGCAGCCCAAAGAACACCGGGGAGCTGTTTTTT.

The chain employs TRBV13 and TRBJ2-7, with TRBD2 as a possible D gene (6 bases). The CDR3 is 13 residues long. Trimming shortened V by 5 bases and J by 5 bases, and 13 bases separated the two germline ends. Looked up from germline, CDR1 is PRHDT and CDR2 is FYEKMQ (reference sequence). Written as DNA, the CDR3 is TGTGCCAGCAGCGGCGGGGCGCGTAACGAGCAGTACTTC. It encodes CASSGGARNEQYF.

CDR3 loop: CASRRGQTYGGEQYF. The CDR3 region has the DNA TGTGCCAGCAGAAGGGGACAGACCTACGGAGGAGAGCAGTACTTC. This rearrangement joins TRBV11-2 to TRBJ2-7, with 7 bases lining up with TRBD1. CDR1 is SGHAT and CDR2 is FQNNGV in the germline V gene. Germline trimming cut 6 bases from V and 7 bases from J; bases unmatched to any gene: 15. This CDR3 is 15 amino acids long.

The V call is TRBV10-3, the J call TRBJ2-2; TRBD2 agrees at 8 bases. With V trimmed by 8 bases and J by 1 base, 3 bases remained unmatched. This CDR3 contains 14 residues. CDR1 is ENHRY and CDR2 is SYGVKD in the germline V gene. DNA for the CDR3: TGTGCCATCTCCCTAGCGGGGAACACCGGGGAGCTGTTTTTT. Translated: CAISLAGNTGELFF.

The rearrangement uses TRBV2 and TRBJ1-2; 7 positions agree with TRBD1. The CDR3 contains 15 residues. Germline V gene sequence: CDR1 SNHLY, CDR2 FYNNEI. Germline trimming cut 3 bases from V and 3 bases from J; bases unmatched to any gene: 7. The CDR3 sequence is CASSDRGRRDYGYTF. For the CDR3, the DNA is TGTGCCAGCAGTGACAGGGGGAGGCGGGACTATGGCTACACCTTC.